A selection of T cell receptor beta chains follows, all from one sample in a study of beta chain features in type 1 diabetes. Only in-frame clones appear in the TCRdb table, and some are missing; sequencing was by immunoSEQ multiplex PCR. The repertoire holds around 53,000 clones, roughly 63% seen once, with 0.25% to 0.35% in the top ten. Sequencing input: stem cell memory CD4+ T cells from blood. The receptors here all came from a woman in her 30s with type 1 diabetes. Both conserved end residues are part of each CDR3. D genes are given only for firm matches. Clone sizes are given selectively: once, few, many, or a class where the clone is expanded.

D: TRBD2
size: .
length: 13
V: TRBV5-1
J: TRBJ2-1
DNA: TGCGCCAGCAGGCCGACTAGCGGGACTGAGCAGTTCTTC
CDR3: CASRPTSGTEQFF

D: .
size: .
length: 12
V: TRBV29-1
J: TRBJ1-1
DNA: TGCAGCATCCTCACAGGTAACACTGAAGCTTTCTTT
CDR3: CSILTGNTEAFF

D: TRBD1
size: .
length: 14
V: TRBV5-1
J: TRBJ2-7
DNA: TGCGCCAGCAGCTCCAGGACAGGGATGATCGAGCAGTACTTC
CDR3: CASSSRTGMIEQYF

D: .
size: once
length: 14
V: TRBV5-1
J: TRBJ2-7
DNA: TGCGCCAGCAGCTCCGAGGCCGGTCGCTACGAGCAGTACTTC
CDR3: CASSSEAGRYEQYF

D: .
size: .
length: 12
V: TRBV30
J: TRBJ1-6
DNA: TGTGCCTGGAGTCCAGGGGATTCACCCCTCCACTTT
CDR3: CAWSPGDSPLHF

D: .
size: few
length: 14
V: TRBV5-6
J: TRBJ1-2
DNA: TGTGCCAGCAGCTGGGGGCTTCAGGTTCCTGGCTACACCTTC
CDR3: CASSWGLQVPGYTF

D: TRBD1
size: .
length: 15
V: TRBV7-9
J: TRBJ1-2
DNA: TGTGCCAGCAGCACATGGGACAGGGTTAACTATGGCTACACCTTC
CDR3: CASSTWDRVNYGYTF

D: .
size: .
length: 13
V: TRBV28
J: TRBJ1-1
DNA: TGTGCCAGCGACGGAGGGCCAAGAACTGAAGCTTTCTTT
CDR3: CASDGGPRTEAFF

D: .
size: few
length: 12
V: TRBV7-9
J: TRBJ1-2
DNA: TGTGCCAGCAGCCCCCGGGGTGCCAGCTACACCTTC
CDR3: CASSPRGASYTF

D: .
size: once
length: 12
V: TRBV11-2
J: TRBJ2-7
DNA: TGTGCCAGCAGCCGAGAGGGCTACGAGCAGTACTTC
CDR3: CASSREGYEQYF

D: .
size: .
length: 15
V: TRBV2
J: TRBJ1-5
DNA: TGTGCCAGCAGTCCCCAGGGGCTAGGCAATCAGCCCCAGCATTTT
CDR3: CASSPQGLGNQPQHF

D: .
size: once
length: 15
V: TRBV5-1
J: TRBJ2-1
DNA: TGCGCCAGCAGCTTAGGGGCCTTGGGCTACAATGAGCAGTTCTTC
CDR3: CASSLGALGYNEQFF

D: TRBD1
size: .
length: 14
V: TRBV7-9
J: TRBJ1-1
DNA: TGTGCCAGCAGCTTAGCACAGGGGTTTTGGGAAGCTTTCTTT
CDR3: CASSLAQGFWEAFF

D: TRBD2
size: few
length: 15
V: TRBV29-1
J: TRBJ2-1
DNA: TGCAGCGCCGGTAAAACTAGCGGGAGGGCTGGGGAGCAGTTCTTC
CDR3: CSAGKTSGRAGEQFF

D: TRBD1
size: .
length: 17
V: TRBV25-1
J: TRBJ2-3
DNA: TGTGCCAGCAGTGAATATACGGGGACAGGGGGACCAGATACGCAGTATTTT
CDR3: CASSEYTGTGGPDTQYF

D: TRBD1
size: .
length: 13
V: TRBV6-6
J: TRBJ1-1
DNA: TGTGCCAGCAGTGACAGGGCCCTGAGGGGAGCTTTCTTT
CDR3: CASSDRALRGAFF

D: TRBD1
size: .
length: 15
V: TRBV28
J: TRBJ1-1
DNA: TGTGCCAGCAGCCCAACCGGGACAGGGAGGCCTGAAGCTTTCTTT
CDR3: CASSPTGTGRPEAFF

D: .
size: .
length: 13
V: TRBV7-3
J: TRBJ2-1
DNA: TGTGCCAGCAGTTGGAAGGGAGACAATGAGCAGTTCTTC
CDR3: CASSWKGDNEQFF

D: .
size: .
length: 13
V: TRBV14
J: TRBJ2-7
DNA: TGTGCCAGCAGGCCTCGCGCGGGGACCGAGCAGTACTTC
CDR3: CASRPRAGTEQYF

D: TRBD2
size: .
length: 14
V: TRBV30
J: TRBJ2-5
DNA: TGTGCCTGGTTAGCTAGCGGGAGTTTGGAGACCCAGTACTTC
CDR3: CAWLASGSLETQYF

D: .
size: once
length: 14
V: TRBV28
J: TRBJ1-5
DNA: TGTGCCAGCAGTTTATACAGGTATAATCAGCCCCAGCATTTT
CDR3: CASSLYRYNQPQHF

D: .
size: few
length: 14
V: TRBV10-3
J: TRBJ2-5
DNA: TGTGCCATCAGCTATCGGGACACTAAAGAGACCCAGTACTTC
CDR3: CAISYRDTKETQYF

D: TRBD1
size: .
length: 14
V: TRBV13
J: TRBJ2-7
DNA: TGTGCCAGCAGCCTAACAGGGGACTCCTACGAGCAGTACTTC
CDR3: CASSLTGDSYEQYF

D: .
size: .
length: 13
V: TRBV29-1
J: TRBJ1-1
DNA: TGCAGCGTTGACTTGTCCCGGGGGGGTGAAGCTTTCTTT
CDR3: CSVDLSRGGEAFF

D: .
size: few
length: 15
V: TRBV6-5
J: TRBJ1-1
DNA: TGTGCCAGCAGTTTAAATGGAGCCATGAACACTGAAGCTTTCTTT
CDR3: CASSLNGAMNTEAFF

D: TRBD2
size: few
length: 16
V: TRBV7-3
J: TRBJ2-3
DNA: TGTGCCAGCAGCTTAAGTCCAGCGGGAGGACCAGATACGCAGTATTTT
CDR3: CASSLSPAGGPDTQYF

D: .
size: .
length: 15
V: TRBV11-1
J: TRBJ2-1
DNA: TGTGCCAGCAGCTTACCGGGAAGCTCCTACAATGAGCAGTTCTTC
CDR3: CASSLPGSSYNEQFF

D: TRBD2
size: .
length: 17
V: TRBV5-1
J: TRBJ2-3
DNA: TGCGCCAGCAGCCCAAACATCCTAGCGGGGATGGGGGATACGCAGTATTTT
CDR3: CASSPNILAGMGDTQYF

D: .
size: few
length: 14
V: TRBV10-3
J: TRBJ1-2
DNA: TGTGCCATCAGTGACCCCAGGGATGCCTATGGCTACACCTTC
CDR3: CAISDPRDAYGYTF

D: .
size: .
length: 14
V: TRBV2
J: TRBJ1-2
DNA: TGTGCCAGCAGTGTAGGGGCGTCCCTTTATGGCTACACCTTC
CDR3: CASSVGASLYGYTF

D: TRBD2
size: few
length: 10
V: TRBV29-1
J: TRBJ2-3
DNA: TGCAGCGCAAAAGCGGGAGTACTGTATTTT
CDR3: CSAKAGVLYF

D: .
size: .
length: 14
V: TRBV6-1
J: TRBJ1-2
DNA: TGTGCCAGCAGTGTCGGGGATTCGACTGATGGCTACACCTTC
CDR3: CASSVGDSTDGYTF

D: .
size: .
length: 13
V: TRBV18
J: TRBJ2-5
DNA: TGTGCCAGCTCACTCATTTACAAAGAGACCCAGTACTTC
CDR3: CASSLIYKETQYF

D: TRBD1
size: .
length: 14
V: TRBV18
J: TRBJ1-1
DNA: TGTGCCAGCTCACCGGGGACAGGGAACACTGAAGCTTTCTTT
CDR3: CASSPGTGNTEAFF

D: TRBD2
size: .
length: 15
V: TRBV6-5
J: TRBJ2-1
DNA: TGTGCCAGCAGTTACTCGGCTAGCGGGGACAATGAGCAGTTCTTC
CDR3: CASSYSASGDNEQFF

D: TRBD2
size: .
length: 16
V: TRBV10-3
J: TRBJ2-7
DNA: TGTGCCATCAGTGAGCGGCTAGCGGGAGCCGGTAACGAGCAGTACTTC
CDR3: CAISERLAGAGNEQYF

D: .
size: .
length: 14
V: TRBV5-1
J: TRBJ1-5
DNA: TGCGCCAGCAGCTCGGACAGCGGCAATCAGCCCCAGCATTTT
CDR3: CASSSDSGNQPQHF

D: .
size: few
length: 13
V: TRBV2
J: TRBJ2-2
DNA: TGTGCCAGCACCGGACAGTTCACCGGGGAGCTGTTTTTT
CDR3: CASTGQFTGELFF

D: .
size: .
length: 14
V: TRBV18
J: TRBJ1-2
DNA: TGTGCCAGCTCACCACGTAGTGGAGGGTATGGCTACACCTTC
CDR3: CASSPRSGGYGYTF

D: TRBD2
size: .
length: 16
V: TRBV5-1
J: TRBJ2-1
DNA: TGCGCCAGCAGCTTAAGCGGGGTTAGCTCCTACAATGAGCAGTTCTTC
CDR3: CASSLSGVSSYNEQFF

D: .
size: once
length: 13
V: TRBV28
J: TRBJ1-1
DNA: TGTGCCAGCTTCAGGGGTAGGAACACTGAAGCTTTCTTT
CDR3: CASFRGRNTEAFF

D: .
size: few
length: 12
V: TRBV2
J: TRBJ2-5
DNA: TGTGCCAGCAGCCCACTTACGGAGACCCAGTACTTC
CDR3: CASSPLTETQYF

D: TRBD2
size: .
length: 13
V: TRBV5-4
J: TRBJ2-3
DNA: TGTGCCAGCCTAGCGGCGAGCACAGATACGCAGTATTTT
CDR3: CASLAASTDTQYF

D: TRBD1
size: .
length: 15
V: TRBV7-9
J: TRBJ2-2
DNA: TGTGCCAGCAGCCATAGACAGGGGAACACCGGGGAGCTGTTTTTT
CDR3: CASSHRQGNTGELFF

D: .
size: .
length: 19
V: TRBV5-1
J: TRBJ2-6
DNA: TGCGCCAGCAGCTTGTTTTCGGGTCAGGGTTGGGCTGGGGCCAACGTCCTGACTTTC
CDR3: CASSLFSGQGWAGANVLTF

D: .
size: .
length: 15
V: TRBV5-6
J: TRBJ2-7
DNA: TGTGCCAGCAGCTTATATAGCGGAACCTCCCTCGAGCAGTACTTC
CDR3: CASSLYSGTSLEQYF

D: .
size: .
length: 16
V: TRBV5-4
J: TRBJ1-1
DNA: TGTGCCAGCAGCGGAAGAAATAGGGGTGGGGACACTGAAGCTTTCTTT
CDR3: CASSGRNRGGDTEAFF

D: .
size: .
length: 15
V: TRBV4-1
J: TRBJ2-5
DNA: TGCGCCAGCAGCTTGGGCGGGATGTACCAAGAGACCCAGTACTTC
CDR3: CASSLGGMYQETQYF

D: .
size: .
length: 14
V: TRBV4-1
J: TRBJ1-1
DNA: TGCGCCAGCAGCCAAGTACCCCAGGATTCGAGAGCTTTCTTT
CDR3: CASSQVPQDSRAFF

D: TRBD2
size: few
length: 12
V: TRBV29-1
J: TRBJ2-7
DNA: TGCAGCGTTGAAGGGGAAAGCGGGAGTCATGTTTTC
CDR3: CSVEGESGSHVF

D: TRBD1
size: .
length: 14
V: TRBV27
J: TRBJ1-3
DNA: TGTGCCAGCAGCCCCGGGACAGCTGGAAACACCATATATTTT
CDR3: CASSPGTAGNTIYF

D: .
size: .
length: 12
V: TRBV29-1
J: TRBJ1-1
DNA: TGCAGCGTTGAAGATGGAGTCACTGAAGCTTTCTTT
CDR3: CSVEDGVTEAFF

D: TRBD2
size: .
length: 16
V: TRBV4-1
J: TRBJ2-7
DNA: TGCGCCAGCAGCCAAGAGCGGGCTAGCGGAAACTACGAGCAGTACTTC
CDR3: CASSQERASGNYEQYF

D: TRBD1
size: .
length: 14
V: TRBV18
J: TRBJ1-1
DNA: TGTGCCAGCTCACCACAGGGGGCCGGCACTGAAGCTTTCTTT
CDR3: CASSPQGAGTEAFF

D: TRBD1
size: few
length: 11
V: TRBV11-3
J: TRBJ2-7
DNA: TGTGCCAGCAGCAGCGACAGGGTGCTTTACTTC
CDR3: CASSSDRVLYF

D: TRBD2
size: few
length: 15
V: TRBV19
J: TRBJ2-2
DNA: TGTGCCAGTATAATTAGAGCGGGAGTGCCCGGGGAGCTGTTTTTT
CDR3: CASIIRAGVPGELFF

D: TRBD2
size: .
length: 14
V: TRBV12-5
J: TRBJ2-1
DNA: TGTGCTAGTGGTTTGGGCGGGAGTTTCGATGAGCAGTTCTTC
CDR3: CASGLGGSFDEQFF

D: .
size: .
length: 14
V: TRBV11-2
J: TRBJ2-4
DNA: TGTGCCAGCAGCTTAAGCTCGGCCAAAAACATTCAGTACTTC
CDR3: CASSLSSAKNIQYF

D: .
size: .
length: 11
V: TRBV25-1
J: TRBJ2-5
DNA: TGTGCCAGCAGGGGGCAGGAGACCCAGTACTTC
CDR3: CASRGQETQYF

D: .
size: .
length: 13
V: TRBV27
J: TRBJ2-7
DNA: TGTGCCAGCAGTTTGACCGCTAGGTGGGAGCAGTACTTC
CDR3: CASSLTARWEQYF